These T cell receptor beta chains were read from a single sample in a study of blood T cell repertoires in COVID-19. Repertoires were generated with immunoSEQ multiplex PCR, while TCRdb's copy carries only in-frame clones and drops some. This sample has 85,000 to 90,000 clones, with approximately 92% found just once. The sequencing sample was made of peripheral blood. These receptor sequences come from an elderly woman with active COVID-19. Both conserved end residues are part of each CDR3. D genes are given only for firm matches. Some rows have no size entry. The others give once, few or many, or a class for an expanded clone.

CDR3 protein: CAWSQPGQGSYEQYF
CDR3 DNA: TGTGCCTGGAGCCAGCCGGGACAGGGATCCTACGAGCAGTACTTC
J gene: TRBJ2-7
D gene: TRBD1
V gene: TRBV30
clone size: .

CDR3 protein: CASSKVWVGDFYNEQFF
CDR3 DNA: TGTGCCAGCAGCAAAGTGTGGGTGGGGGACTTTTACAATGAGCAGTTCTTC
J gene: TRBJ2-1
D gene: .
V gene: TRBV21-1
clone size: .

CDR3 protein: CSVEDSEQGTDTQYF
CDR3 DNA: TGCAGCGTTGAAGATTCGGAACAGGGCACAGATACGCAGTATTTT
J gene: TRBJ2-3
D gene: .
V gene: TRBV29-1
clone size: .

CDR3 protein: CASSSGTRDEQYF
CDR3 DNA: TGTGCCAGCAGTTCCGGGACTAGGGACGAGCAGTACTTC
J gene: TRBJ2-7
D gene: TRBD2
V gene: TRBV28
clone size: few

CDR3 protein: CASSPSGRPETQYF
CDR3 DNA: TGTGCCAGCAGCCCTAGCGGGAGGCCGGAGACCCAGTACTTC
J gene: TRBJ2-5
D gene: TRBD2
V gene: TRBV5-4
clone size: once

CDR3 protein: CASSESRGEPQHF
CDR3 DNA: TGTGCCAGCAGTGAGTCCAGGGGGGAGCCCCAGCATTTT
J gene: TRBJ1-5
D gene: TRBD1
V gene: TRBV6-4
clone size: .

CDR3 protein: CASSEALSTASGNTIYF
CDR3 DNA: TGTGCCAGCAGTGAAGCGCTATCGACAGCCTCTGGAAACACCATATATTTT
J gene: TRBJ1-3
D gene: .
V gene: TRBV2
clone size: .

CDR3 protein: CASRPPRGGYTF
CDR3 DNA: TGTGCCAGCAGGCCCCCTAGGGGTGGCTACACCTTC
J gene: TRBJ1-2
D gene: .
V gene: TRBV6-5
clone size: .

CDR3 protein: CASSPPVLPMQFF
CDR3 DNA: TGTGCCAGCAGCCCGCCTGTCCTGCCTATGCAGTTCTTC
J gene: TRBJ2-1
D gene: .
V gene: TRBV7-9
clone size: .

CDR3 protein: CASSSGRAWDTQYF
CDR3 DNA: TGTGCCAGCAGTAGCGGGAGGGCATGGGATACGCAGTATTTT
J gene: TRBJ2-3
D gene: TRBD2
V gene: TRBV6-1
clone size: once

CDR3 protein: CASSRQGNNEQFF
CDR3 DNA: TGTGCCAGCAGTCGACAGGGGAACAATGAGCAGTTCTTC
J gene: TRBJ2-1
D gene: TRBD1
V gene: TRBV6-5
clone size: .

CDR3 protein: CASSLGGQGGSEQYF
CDR3 DNA: TGTGCCAGCAGCTTAGGGGGACAGGGAGGTTCCGAGCAGTACTTC
J gene: TRBJ2-7
D gene: TRBD1
V gene: TRBV7-2
clone size: .

CDR3 protein: CASSPAAGEKLFF
CDR3 DNA: TGTGCCAGCTCACCAGCCGCGGGCGAAAAACTGTTTTTT
J gene: TRBJ1-4
D gene: .
V gene: TRBV18
clone size: .

CDR3 protein: CASSKAGGQETQYF
CDR3 DNA: TGTGCCAGCAGCAAAGCGGGAGGCCAGGAGACCCAGTACTTC
J gene: TRBJ2-5
D gene: TRBD2
V gene: TRBV7-9
clone size: .

CDR3 protein: CASSPPFRLAGLFNEQFF
CDR3 DNA: TGTGCCAGCAGCCCCCCCTTTCGACTAGCGGGGCTATTCAATGAGCAGTTCTTC
J gene: TRBJ2-1
D gene: TRBD2
V gene: TRBV7-9
clone size: .

CDR3 protein: CASKEGTSKNIQYF
CDR3 DNA: TGTGCCAGCAAGGAAGGGACTTCGAAAAACATTCAGTACTTC
J gene: TRBJ2-4
D gene: .
V gene: TRBV6-5
clone size: once

CDR3 protein: CASSIQGNEQYF
CDR3 DNA: TGTGCCAGCAGCATACAGGGGAACGAGCAGTACTTC
J gene: TRBJ2-7
D gene: TRBD1
V gene: TRBV7-2
clone size: .

CDR3 protein: CASSGTGKGNIQYF
CDR3 DNA: TGTGCCAGCAGTGGGACAGGGAAAGGCAACATTCAGTACTTC
J gene: TRBJ2-4
D gene: TRBD1
V gene: TRBV28
clone size: .

CDR3 protein: CSASFAGGNEQFF
CDR3 DNA: TGCAGTGCTAGTTTCGCGGGAGGCAATGAGCAGTTCTTC
J gene: TRBJ2-1
D gene: TRBD2
V gene: TRBV20-1
clone size: .

CDR3 protein: CASSPRGGSPEQYF
CDR3 DNA: TGTGCCAGCAGCCCCCGTGGAGGGTCCCCCGAGCAGTACTTC
J gene: TRBJ2-7
D gene: .
V gene: TRBV3-1/TRBV3-2
clone size: .

CDR3 protein: CASSTTTGSGSNQPQHF
CDR3 DNA: TGTGCCAGTAGTACGACGACAGGGTCAGGGAGCAATCAGCCCCAGCATTTT
J gene: TRBJ1-5
D gene: TRBD1
V gene: TRBV19
clone size: .

CDR3 protein: CASSEGTGETNGNTIYF
CDR3 DNA: TGTGCCAGCAGTGAGGGGACAGGGGAAACGAATGGAAACACCATATATTTT
J gene: TRBJ1-3
D gene: TRBD1
V gene: TRBV6-1
clone size: .

CDR3 protein: CASTDRNTEAFF
CDR3 DNA: TGTGCCAGTACGGACAGGAACACTGAAGCTTTCTTT
J gene: TRBJ1-1
D gene: .
V gene: TRBV28
clone size: .

CDR3 protein: CASSETGTGTGELFF
CDR3 DNA: TGTGCCAGCAGTGAAACAGGGACGGGCACCGGGGAGCTGTTTTTT
J gene: TRBJ2-2
D gene: .
V gene: TRBV7-2
clone size: .

CDR3 protein: CAWMEGPNEKLFF
CDR3 DNA: TGTGCCTGGATGGAGGGCCCTAATGAAAAACTGTTTTTT
J gene: TRBJ1-4
D gene: .
V gene: TRBV30
clone size: .

CDR3 protein: CASSPQQGFGYTF
CDR3 DNA: TGCGCCAGCAGCCCACAGCAGGGTTTTGGCTACACCTTC
J gene: TRBJ1-2
D gene: .
V gene: TRBV4-3
clone size: .

CDR3 protein: CASSETAARNEQFF
CDR3 DNA: TGTGCCAGCAGTGAAACTGCGGCTAGAAATGAGCAGTTCTTC
J gene: TRBJ2-1
D gene: .
V gene: TRBV2
clone size: .

CDR3 protein: CATSDLARDRGKDTQYF
CDR3 DNA: TGTGCCACCAGTGATTTGGCCCGAGACAGGGGAAAGGATACGCAGTATTTT
J gene: TRBJ2-3
D gene: TRBD1
V gene: TRBV24-1
clone size: .